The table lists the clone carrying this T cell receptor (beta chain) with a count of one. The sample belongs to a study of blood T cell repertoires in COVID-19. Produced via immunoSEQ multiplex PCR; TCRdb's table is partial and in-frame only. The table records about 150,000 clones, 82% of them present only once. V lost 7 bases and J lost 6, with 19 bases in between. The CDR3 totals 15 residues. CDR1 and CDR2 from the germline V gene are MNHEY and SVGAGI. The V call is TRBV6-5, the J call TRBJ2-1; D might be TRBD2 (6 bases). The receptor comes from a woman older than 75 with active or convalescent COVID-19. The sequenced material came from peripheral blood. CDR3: CASTPVSAGSNEQFF. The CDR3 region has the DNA TGTGCCAGCACCCCGGTCTCGGCCGGGAGCAATGAGCAGTTCTTC.